The rows below give T cell receptor beta chains drawn from one sample of a study of blood T cell repertoires in COVID-19. Generated by immunoSEQ multiplex PCR, the TCRdb table keeps only in-frame clones and is missing some. The table includes 200,000 to 250,000 clones, about 80% detected once. The sequencing sample was made of peripheral blood. All receptors come from a woman aged 60-75 years with acute or convalescent COVID-19. The CDR3 runs from the conserved cysteine through the conserved F or W. Fields, in order: D gene, V gene, clone size, J gene, CDR3 DNA, CDR3 protein. The D gene is left open where the match is weak. Clone sizes are given selectively: once, few, many, or a class where the clone is expanded.

.	TRBV5-4	.	TRBJ1-2	TGTGCCAGCAGCCGGGGGGGCCGGGACGGGGATGGCTACACCTTC	CASSRGGRDGDGYTF
TRBD1	TRBV9	.	TRBJ1-5	TGTGCCAGCAGCGTAGGGACAGGGAGCAATCAGCCCCAGCATTTT	CASSVGTGSNQPQHF
.	TRBV11-3	.	TRBJ2-3	TGTGCCAGCAGCCAACCTAAGCTATGGAGCTGGAGCACAGATACGCAGTATTTT	CASSQPKLWSWSTDTQYF
TRBD1	TRBV10-3	.	TRBJ2-1	TGTGCCATCAGTGAGCCGGGACAGTACAATGAGCAGTTCTTC	CAISEPGQYNEQFF
.	TRBV30	.	TRBJ1-2	TGTGCCTGTCCCGGACAGTATCAAGGCTACACCTTC	CACPGQYQGYTF
TRBD1	TRBV11-1	.	TRBJ2-2	TGTGCCAGCAGCTTCGAAGGACAGGGTGCCGGGGAGCTGTTTTTT	CASSFEGQGAGELFF
.	TRBV4-1	.	TRBJ2-3	TGCGCCAGCAGCCAAGGTCAAGCGGGTACGCAGTATTTT	CASSQGQAGTQYF
.	TRBV6-5	.	TRBJ2-5	TGTGCCAGCAGTTACTCGGGCGGTCGGGGATCGGCCCAGTACTTC	CASSYSGGRGSAQYF
TRBD1	TRBV3-1/TRBV3-2	.	TRBJ2-2	TGTGCCAGCAGAAGAGGGGACAGAAGCACCGGGGAGCTGTTTTTT	CASRRGDRSTGELFF
TRBD2	TRBV2	.	TRBJ2-3	TGTGCCAGCAGCCGGCCGGGACTAGTCCTAGATACGCAGTATTTT	CASSRPGLVLDTQYF
.	TRBV14	.	TRBJ1-2	TGTGCCAGCAGCCAAGACGCCAGGGCCGCTACCTATGGCTACACCTTC	CASSQDARAATYGYTF
TRBD1	TRBV2	.	TRBJ1-2	TGTGCCAGCAGCCCCTTTTTGGGACAGGGAGCCAACTACTTC	CASSPFLGQGANYF
TRBD2	TRBV6-5	.	TRBJ2-5	TGTGCCAGCAGCCCGGGCGGGGGACAAGAGACCCAGTACTTC	CASSPGGGQETQYF
TRBD1	TRBV12-5	few	TRBJ2-7	TGTGCTAGTGGTTACCCGGGACAGGGGTACTACGAGCAGTACTTC	CASGYPGQGYYEQYF
TRBD1	TRBV6-2/TRBV6-3	.	TRBJ2-2	TGTGCCAGCAGCCAACCGGGACAGGGAAACACCGGGGAGCTGTTTTTT	CASSQPGQGNTGELFF
.	TRBV19	.	TRBJ1-4	TGTGCCAGTAGTATGCTTCTACAGGCCCTTAATGAAAAACTGTTTTTT	CASSMLLQALNEKLFF
.	TRBV7-9	.	TRBJ1-2	TGTGCCAGCAGCTCGAATCAGGGTGGGTACACCTTC	CASSSNQGGYTF
TRBD2	TRBV24-1	.	TRBJ2-3	TGTGCCACCAGTGAATCGAGCGGGGGGAGCACAGATACGCAGTATTTT	CATSESSGGSTDTQYF
.	TRBV6-5	.	TRBJ2-1	TGTGCCAGCAGACCTAGACAGGGAGGAAACAATGAGCAGTTCTTC	CASRPRQGGNNEQFF
.	TRBV12-3/TRBV12-4	.	TRBJ2-5	TGTGCCAGCAGTTTAAGGCAGGGGGAGACCCAGTACTTC	CASSLRQGETQYF
.	TRBV5-1	.	TRBJ1-4	TGCGCCAGCAGCTTAGCAACAGGTTCGGAAAAACTGTTTTTT	CASSLATGSEKLFF
.	TRBV15	.	TRBJ1-1	TGTGCCACCGGGGGGGTCCCTGAAGCTTTCTTT	CATGGVPEAFF
TRBD1	TRBV2	.	TRBJ2-3	TGTGCCAGCAGACAGCCGGGACAGGTTATGGATACGCAGTATTTT	CASRQPGQVMDTQYF
.	TRBV3-1/TRBV3-2	.	TRBJ1-3	TGTGCCAGCAGCCACAGGGGCGCTGGAAACACCATATATTTT	CASSHRGAGNTIYF
TRBD1	TRBV7-9	.	TRBJ1-1	TGTGCCAGCAGCTCGAAAACAGGGGTGGACACTGAAGCTTTCTTT	CASSSKTGVDTEAFF
.	TRBV29-1	.	TRBJ1-2	TGCAGCGGCGGCGCTCAGGGGACTAACTATGGCTACACCTTC	CSGGAQGTNYGYTF
.	TRBV5-5	.	TRBJ2-7	TGTGCCAGCAGCAGGGACAACTACGAGCAGTACTTC	CASSRDNYEQYF
TRBD1	TRBV6-5	once	TRBJ1-2	TGTGCCAGCAGCCCGGACAGGGCAGGTTTCGGCTACACCTTC	CASSPDRAGFGYTF
.	TRBV5-1	.	TRBJ1-1	TGCGTAACCAACGGCGCCGGGGGAGCTTTCTTT	CVTNGAGGAFF
.	TRBV28	once	TRBJ1-4	TGTGCCAGCAGTTTGAGGAGCCCGGAAAAACTGTTTTTT	CASSLRSPEKLFF
.	TRBV2	.	TRBJ1-6	TGTGCCAGCAGTGAAGAGGCCAGGGGAATTTCACCCCTCCACTTT	CASSEEARGISPLHF